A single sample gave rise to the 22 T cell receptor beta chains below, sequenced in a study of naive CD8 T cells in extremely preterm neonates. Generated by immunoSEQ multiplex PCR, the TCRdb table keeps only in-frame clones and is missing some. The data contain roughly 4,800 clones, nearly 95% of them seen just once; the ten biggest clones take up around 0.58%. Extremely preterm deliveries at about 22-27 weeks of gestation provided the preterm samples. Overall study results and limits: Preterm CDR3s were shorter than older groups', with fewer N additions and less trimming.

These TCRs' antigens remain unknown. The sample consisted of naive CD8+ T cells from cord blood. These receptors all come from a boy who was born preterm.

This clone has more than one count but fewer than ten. This CDR3 is CASSPLRETYNEQFF. The CDR3 DNA sequence: TGTGCCAGCAGTCCCCTGCGGGAGACCTACAATGAGCAGTTCTTC. This sequence joins TRBV6-5 and TRBJ2-1, with TRBD2 matching over 7 bases. J gave up 2 bases and V 5 bases, and 6 bases lay outside the gene matches. In germline, CDR1 is MNHEY, CDR2 SVGAGI. The CDR3 contains 15 residues.

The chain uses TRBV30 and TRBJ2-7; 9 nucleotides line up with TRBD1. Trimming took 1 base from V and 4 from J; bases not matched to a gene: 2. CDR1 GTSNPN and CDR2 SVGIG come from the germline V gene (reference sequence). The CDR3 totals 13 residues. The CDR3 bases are TGTGCCTGGAGTGCGGGACAGGGTTACGAGCAGTACTTC. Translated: CAWSAGQGYEQYF.

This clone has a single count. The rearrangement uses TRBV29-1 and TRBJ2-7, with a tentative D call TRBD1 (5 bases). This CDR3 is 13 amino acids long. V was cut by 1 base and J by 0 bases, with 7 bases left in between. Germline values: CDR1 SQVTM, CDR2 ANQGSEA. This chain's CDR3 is CSVEGQSSYEQYF. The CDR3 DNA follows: TGCAGCGTTGAAGGACAGTCCTCCTACGAGCAGTACTTC.

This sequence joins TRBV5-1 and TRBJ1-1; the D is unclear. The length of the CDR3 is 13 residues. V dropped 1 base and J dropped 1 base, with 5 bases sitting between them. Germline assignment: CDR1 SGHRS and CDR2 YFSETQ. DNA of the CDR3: TGCGCCAGCAGCTTGCGGGGGAACACTGAAGCTTTCTTT. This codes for CASSLRGNTEAFF.

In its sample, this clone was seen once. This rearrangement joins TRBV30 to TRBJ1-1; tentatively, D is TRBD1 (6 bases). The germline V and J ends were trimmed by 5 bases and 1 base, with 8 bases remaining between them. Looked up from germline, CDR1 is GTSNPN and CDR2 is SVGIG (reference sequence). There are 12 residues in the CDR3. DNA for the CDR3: TGTGCCTGGGGACAGCGGAACACTGAAGCTTTCTTT. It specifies CAWGQRNTEAFF.

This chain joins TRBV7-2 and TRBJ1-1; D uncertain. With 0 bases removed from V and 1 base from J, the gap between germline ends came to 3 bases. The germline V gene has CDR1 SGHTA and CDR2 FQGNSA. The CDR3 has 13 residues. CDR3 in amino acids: CASSLAGNTEAFF. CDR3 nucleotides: TGTGCCAGCAGCTTAGCAGGGAACACTGAAGCTTTCTTT.

CDR3 residues: CAWSVLNGRETQYF. DNA for the CDR3: TGTGCCTGGAGTGTACTTAACGGGAGGGAGACCCAGTACTTC. The chain uses TRBV30 and TRBJ2-5; 7 nucleotides align to TRBD2. The CDR3 contains 14 residues. Unmatched junction bases numbered 6, after V lost 0 bases and J lost 5 bases. Germline V lookup: CDR1 GTSNPN, CDR2 SVGIG (reference sequence).

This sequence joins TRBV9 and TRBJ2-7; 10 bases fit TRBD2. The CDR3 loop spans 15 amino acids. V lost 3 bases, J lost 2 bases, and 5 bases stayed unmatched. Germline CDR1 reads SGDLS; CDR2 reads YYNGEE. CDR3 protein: CASSASGSETYEQYF. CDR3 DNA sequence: TGTGCCAGCAGCGCTAGCGGGAGTGAGACCTACGAGCAGTACTTC.

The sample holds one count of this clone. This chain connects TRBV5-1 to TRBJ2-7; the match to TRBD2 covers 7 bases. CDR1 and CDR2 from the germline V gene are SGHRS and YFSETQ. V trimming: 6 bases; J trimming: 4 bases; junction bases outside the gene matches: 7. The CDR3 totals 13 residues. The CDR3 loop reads CASKIAGSYEQYF. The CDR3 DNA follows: TGCGCCAGCAAGATAGCGGGCTCATACGAGCAGTACTTC.

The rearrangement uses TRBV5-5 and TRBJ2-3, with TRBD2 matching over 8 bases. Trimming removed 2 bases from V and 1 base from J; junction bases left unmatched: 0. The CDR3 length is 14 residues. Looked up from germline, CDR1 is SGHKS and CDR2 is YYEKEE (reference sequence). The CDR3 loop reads CASSLAGGTDTQYF. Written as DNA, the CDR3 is TGTGCCAGCAGCTTAGCGGGAGGCACAGATACGCAGTATTTT.

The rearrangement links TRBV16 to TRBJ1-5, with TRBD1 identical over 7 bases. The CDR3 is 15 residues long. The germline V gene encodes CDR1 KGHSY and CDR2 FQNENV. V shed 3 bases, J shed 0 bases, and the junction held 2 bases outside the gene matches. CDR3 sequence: CASSQYRGSNQPQHF. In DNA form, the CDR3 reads TGTGCCAGCAGCCAGTACAGGGGTAGCAATCAGCCCCAGCATTTT.

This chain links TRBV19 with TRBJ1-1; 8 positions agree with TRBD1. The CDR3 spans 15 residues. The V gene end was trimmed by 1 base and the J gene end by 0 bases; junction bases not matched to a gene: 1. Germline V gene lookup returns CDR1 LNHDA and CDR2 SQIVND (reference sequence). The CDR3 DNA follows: TGTGCCAGTAGTATAGGACAGGGGTTGAACACTGAAGCTTTCTTT. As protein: CASSIGQGLNTEAFF.

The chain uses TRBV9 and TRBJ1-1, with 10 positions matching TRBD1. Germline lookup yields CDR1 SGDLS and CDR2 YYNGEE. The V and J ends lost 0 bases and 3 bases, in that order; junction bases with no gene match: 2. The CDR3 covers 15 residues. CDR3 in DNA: TGTGCCAGCAGCGTAGTCGGGACAGGGGACACTGAAGCTTTCTTT. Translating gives CASSVVGTGDTEAFF.

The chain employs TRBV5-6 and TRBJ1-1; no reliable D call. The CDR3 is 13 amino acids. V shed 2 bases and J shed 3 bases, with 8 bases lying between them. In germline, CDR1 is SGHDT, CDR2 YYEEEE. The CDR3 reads CASSLEEYTEAFF. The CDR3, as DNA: TGTGCCAGCAGCTTAGAGGAGTACACTGAAGCTTTCTTT.

This chain's CDR3 is CASSSGHLPNTGELFF. CDR3 DNA: TGTGCCAGCAGTTCCGGACACTTACCCAACACCGGGGAGCTGTTTTTT. V is TRBV27 and J is TRBJ2-2; D may be TRBD1 (5 bases). V was cut by 4 bases and J by 2 bases, with 14 bases left in between. Germline V CDR1 and CDR2: MNHEY, SMNVEV (reference sequence). The CDR3 is made up of 16 amino acids.

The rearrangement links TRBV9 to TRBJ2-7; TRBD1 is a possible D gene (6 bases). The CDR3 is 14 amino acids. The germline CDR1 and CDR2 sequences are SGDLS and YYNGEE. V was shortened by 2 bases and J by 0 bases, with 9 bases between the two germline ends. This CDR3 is CASSVGDNSYEQYF. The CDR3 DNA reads TGTGCCAGCAGCGTGGGGGACAACTCCTACGAGCAGTACTTC.

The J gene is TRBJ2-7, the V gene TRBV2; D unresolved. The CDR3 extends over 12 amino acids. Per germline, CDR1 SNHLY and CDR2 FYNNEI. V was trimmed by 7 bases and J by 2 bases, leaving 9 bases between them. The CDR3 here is CASKGGAYEQYF. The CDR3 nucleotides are TGTGCCAGCAAGGGCGGTGCCTACGAGCAGTACTTC.

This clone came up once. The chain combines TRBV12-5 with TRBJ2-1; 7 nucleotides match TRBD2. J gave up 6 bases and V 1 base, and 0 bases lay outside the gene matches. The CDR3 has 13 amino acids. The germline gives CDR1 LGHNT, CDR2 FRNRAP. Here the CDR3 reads CASGLGTSNEQFF. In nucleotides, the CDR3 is TGTGCTAGTGGTTTGGGGACTAGCAATGAGCAGTTCTTC.

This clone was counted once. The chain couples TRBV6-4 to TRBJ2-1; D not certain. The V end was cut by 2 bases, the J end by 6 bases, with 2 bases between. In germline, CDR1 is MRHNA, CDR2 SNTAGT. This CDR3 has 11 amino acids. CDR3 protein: CASSDSNEQFF. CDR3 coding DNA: TGTGCCAGCAGTGACAGCAATGAGCAGTTCTTC.

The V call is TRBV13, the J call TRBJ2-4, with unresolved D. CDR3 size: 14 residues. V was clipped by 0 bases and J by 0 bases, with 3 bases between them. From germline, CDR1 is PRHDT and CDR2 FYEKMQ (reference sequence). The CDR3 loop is CASSLGAAKNIQYF. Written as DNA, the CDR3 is TGTGCCAGCAGCTTAGGGGCAGCCAAAAACATTCAGTACTTC.

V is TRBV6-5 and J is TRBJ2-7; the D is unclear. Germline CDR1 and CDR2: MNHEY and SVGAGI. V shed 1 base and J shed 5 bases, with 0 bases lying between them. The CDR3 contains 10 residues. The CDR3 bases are TGTGCCAGCAGTTACTACGAGCAGTACTTC. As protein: CASSYYEQYF.

The CDR3 DNA is TGCGCCAGCAGTCCCCGACTAGGCAACTACGAGCAGTACTTC. Amino acid sequence: CASSPRLGNYEQYF. This chain uses TRBV4-3 with TRBJ2-7; TRBD2 is a possible D gene (6 bases). Germline-derived CDR1 and CDR2 are LGHNA and YSLEER. The CDR3 is 14 residues long. With 6 bases removed from V and 3 bases from J, the gap between germline ends came to 15 bases.